One TCR beta chain is described in this entry. This specimen comes from a study of immune evolution from preneoplasia to lung adenocarcinoma. The method was immunoSEQ multiplex PCR; TCRdb's version includes in-frame clones alone and lacks a portion of them. The table lists about 15,000 clones, approximately 81% of them singletons. The CDR3 sequence is 16 residues long. The sequenced sample was FFPE minimally invasive lung adenocarcinoma tissue. V gene TRBV1 combines with J gene TRBJ1-5. TRBV1 is a recognized pseudogene. The sequence derives from a person aged 70 to 85 with lung adenocarcinoma. CDR3 DNA sequence: TGCACCAGCAGCCAAGTTGTCAGGGACCCGGGTCAGCCCCAGCATTTT. This encodes CTSSQVVRDPGQPQHF.